A selection of T cell receptor beta chains follows, all from one sample in a study of molecular identifiers for immune sequencing clone quantification. MiXCR, applied by TCRdb to the PCR reads, yields one record per CDR3 protein. The profile shows around 470,000 distinct CDR3 sequences, about 25% of them singletons. Sample: naive CD8+ T cells from blood, with Jurkat cell RNA spiked in. These receptors were collected from a human donor in good health. Some libraries in this study had Jurkat cell RNA spiked in. Both conserved end residues are part of each CDR3. Each record gives: J gene, V gene, CDR3 length, CDR3 protein.

TRBJ2-7	TRBV9	14	CASSGSAEAYEQYF
TRBJ2-5	TRBV7-2	14	CASSYLAGSGAQYF
TRBJ2-1	TRBV4-3	14	CASSQSRAIDEQFF
TRBJ2-5	TRBV29-1	14	CSVDYSYDEETQYF
TRBJ1-1	TRBV20-1	13	CSAQTAEGTEAFF
TRBJ2-5	TRBV12-3/TRBV12-4	16	CASSLVGAGDQETQYF
TRBJ2-7	TRBV10-3	13	CAISETNSYERYF
TRBJ2-1	TRBV7-6	17	CASSISRSGGVSNEQFF
TRBJ1-1	TRBV12-5	18	CASGLVVWEGRGYTEAFF
TRBJ1-1	TRBV19	14	CASSFSLQNTEAFF
TRBJ2-5	TRBV11-2	16	CASSTGLAGVQETQYF
TRBJ1-2	TRBV28	14	CASSLTELYYGYTF
TRBJ1-5	TRBV20-1	16	CSAKKDTSERNQPQHF
TRBJ2-3	TRBV12-3/TRBV12-4	18	CASSRQGLAGGPMDTQYF
TRBJ1-5	TRBV20-1	15	CSARGSGYSNQPQHF
TRBJ2-5	TRBV7-2	18	CASSSRTSGSHTKETQYF
TRBJ1-2	TRBV7-2	15	CVSSPRTGGADGYTF
TRBJ2-3	TRBV25-1	14	CASRLGQGPDTQYF
TRBJ2-7	TRBV6-2/TRBV6-3	14	CASSYRANSYEQYF
TRBJ1-1	TRBV30	15	CAWSEPQWPSTEAFF
TRBJ2-7	TRBV5-6	13	CASSLSGGYKQYF
TRBJ2-5	TRBV28	13	CASSFYIPETQYF
TRBJ2-2	TRBV20-1	14	CSARDWGETGELFF
TRBJ1-5	TRBV6-5	15	CASSPTGNSNQPQHF
TRBJ2-1	TRBV21-1	16	CASSKGAPGPYNEQFF